These T cell receptor beta chains were read from a single sample in a study of blood T cell repertoires in COVID-19. Assay used: immunoSEQ multiplex PCR; TCRdb lists only in-frame clones, some missing. The sample lists about 440,000 clones, roughly 89% occurring once. The sequenced material came from peripheral blood. All receptors come from a woman aged 30 to 39 with acute or convalescent COVID-19. Each CDR3 is given with its conserved first and last residue. D genes are given only for firm matches. Where a row states a size, it is once, few, many or the class of an expanded clone; other rows omit it.

clone size,D gene,J gene,V gene,CDR3 DNA,CDR3 protein
-,-,TRBJ1-4,TRBV9,TGTGCCAGCAGCGGAATAGACGACAACGATGAAAAACTGTTTTTT,CASSGIDDNDEKLFF
-,-,TRBJ2-7,TRBV14,TGTGCCAGCAGTGGCGACAGGCTCTACGAGCAGTACTTC,CASSGDRLYEQYF
-,-,TRBJ1-6,TRBV7-9,TGTGCCAGCAGCCCTAAGACCGGACTCTATAATTCACCCCTCCACTTT,CASSPKTGLYNSPLHF
-,-,TRBJ2-3,TRBV19,TGTGCCAGTTCTCCGTTCTTGGGCGCAGATACGCAGTATTTT,CASSPFLGADTQYF
-,TRBD1,TRBJ2-1,TRBV6-4,TGTGCCAGCACCCAAGGACAGGGGGCTAGGAATGAGCAGTTCTTC,CASTQGQGARNEQFF
-,TRBD1,TRBJ2-1,TRBV9,TGTGCCAGCAGCGGACACCGGGACAGGGGTTTTAATGAGCAGTTCTTC,CASSGHRDRGFNEQFF
-,-,TRBJ2-7,TRBV27,TGTGCCAGCAGTTTAATGGGGGGGGCGTCCTACGAGCAGTACTTC,CASSLMGGASYEQYF
-,TRBD1,TRBJ1-4,TRBV5-6,TGTGCCAGCAGCTTGGGACAGGGACTGGCAACTAATGAAAAACTGTTTTTT,CASSLGQGLATNEKLFF
-,-,TRBJ2-1,TRBV14,TGTGCCAGCAGCCAGGCAAGGGGGGGTGAGCAGTTCTTC,CASSQARGGEQFF
-,-,TRBJ2-7,TRBV7-8,TGTGCCAGCAGTTACGGGGGTGGTGGGCAGTACTTC,CASSYGGGGQYF
-,-,TRBJ2-2,TRBV7-3,TGTGCCAGCAGCTTCGGTGCCGGGGAGCTGTTTTTT,CASSFGAGELFF
-,-,TRBJ1-2,TRBV28,TGTGCCAGCAGTCCAGGGACACCTTATAATGGCTACACCTTC,CASSPGTPYNGYTF
-,TRBD1,TRBJ1-2,TRBV2,TGTGCCAGCAAACCAGGGGGGTATGGCTACACCTTC,CASKPGGYGYTF
-,-,TRBJ2-1,TRBV28,TGTGCCAGCAGGGCTAGCAGCGCCTACAATGAGCAGTTCTTC,CASRASSAYNEQFF
-,-,TRBJ2-3,TRBV10-1,TGCGCCAGCAGTGAACAACGCACAGATACGCAGTATTTT,CASSEQRTDTQYF
-,TRBD1,TRBJ1-1,TRBV6-2/TRBV6-3,TGTGCCAGCAGTCGTTCCTCAGGGGGCGCGGGTCGGGCTTTCTTT,CASSRSSGGAGRAFF
-,TRBD1,TRBJ1-5,TRBV28,TGTGCCAGCAGTCCATACTCCGGGACAGTGGGGCATCAGCCCCAGCATTTT,CASSPYSGTVGHQPQHF
-,-,TRBJ2-5,TRBV29-1,TGCAGCGTGGTCCGGACAGTCCAAGAGACCCAGTACTTC,CSVVRTVQETQYF
-,TRBD1,TRBJ1-2,TRBV29-1,TGCAGCGTTGAACCCCGACAGGGAAAGAACTATGGCTACACCTTC,CSVEPRQGKNYGYTF
-,-,TRBJ1-6,TRBV19,TGTGCCAGTAGGACTAGCAGTGGGGGCAATAATTCACCCCTCCACTTT,CASRTSSGGNNSPLHF
-,-,TRBJ1-1,TRBV6-5,TGTGCCAGCAGTTACTCGAGTACGGGGAACACTGAAGCTTTCTTT,CASSYSSTGNTEAFF
-,TRBD2,TRBJ2-3,TRBV27,TGTGCCACGAGACTAGCGGGGGGGAACACAGATACGCAGTATTTT,CATRLAGGNTDTQYF
once,-,TRBJ2-2,TRBV5-5,TGTGCCAGCAGCTTACTAGGACAGCAGGTTGGCACCGGGGAGCTGTTTTTT,CASSLLGQQVGTGELFF
-,TRBD1,TRBJ2-5,TRBV6-5,TGTGCCACCATCCAGTGGACAGGGGGTCCAGAGACCCAGTACTTC,CATIQWTGGPETQYF
-,-,TRBJ1-6,TRBV4-2,TGTGCCAGCAGCCAAGTCAACGGAGCTAATTCACCCCTCCACTTT,CASSQVNGANSPLHF
-,-,TRBJ2-3,TRBV7-3,TGTGCCAGCAGCCTTGGGCCCACAGATACGCAGTATTTT,CASSLGPTDTQYF
-,TRBD1,TRBJ1-2,TRBV9,TGTGCCAGCAGCGTCGGTCAGGGGGCATATGGCTACACCTTC,CASSVGQGAYGYTF
-,-,TRBJ1-2,TRBV7-9,TGTGCCAGCAGCTTAGCGGAAGGGAGGACCAACTATGGCTACACCTTC,CASSLAEGRTNYGYTF
-,TRBD1,TRBJ2-5,TRBV27,TGTGCCAGCAGTTTTTCCGACAGGGACGGAGAGACCCAGTACTTC,CASSFSDRDGETQYF
once,-,TRBJ1-1,TRBV2,TGTGCCAGCAGTGAGAAGCTGATGAACACTGAAGCTTTCTTT,CASSEKLMNTEAFF
-,-,TRBJ1-1,TRBV6-4,TGTGCCAGCAGCGACGGGGGGAAGACTGAAGCTTTCTTT,CASSDGGKTEAFF
few,-,TRBJ2-7,TRBV5-6,TGTGCCAGCAGCCTAGGAACCTACGAGCAGTACTTC,CASSLGTYEQYF
-,TRBD1,TRBJ1-1,TRBV5-5,TGTGCCAGCAGTACCGGGACAGGAGCGAACACTGAAGCTTTCTTT,CASSTGTGANTEAFF
-,-,TRBJ2-2,TRBV24-1,TGTGCCACCGGCGCCCTGACAGCCGATACATGGGAGCTGTTTTTT,CATGALTADTWELFF
once,-,TRBJ2-4,TRBV2,TGTGCCAGCAGTGAAGCGCTTCGAGGGGGGGAGAAAAACATTCAGTACTTC,CASSEALRGGEKNIQYF
once,-,TRBJ1-1,TRBV7-9,TGTGCCAGCAGCTTAGGGCAGGGCTCTGAAGCTTTCTTT,CASSLGQGSEAFF
-,-,TRBJ2-7,TRBV28,TGTGCCAGCAGAAAATGGGGGGGCCCACTGGATTTCACCTACGAGCAGTACTTC,CASRKWGGPLDFTYEQYF
-,-,TRBJ1-2,TRBV30,TGTGCCTGGAGTGGACAGTATGGCTACACCTTC,CAWSGQYGYTF
once,-,TRBJ2-1,TRBV6-5,TGTGCCAGCAGGGAGAAGGACAGAAACAATGAGCAGTTCTTC,CASREKDRNNEQFF
-,-,TRBJ2-5,TRBV18,TGTGCCAGCTCACCAGGGTTGACGGGAGAGACCCAGTACTTC,CASSPGLTGETQYF
-,-,TRBJ2-5,TRBV27,TGTGCCAGCAGTTTATCCACACCTCCCGGGAAAACCCAGTACTTC,CASSLSTPPGKTQYF
-,TRBD2,TRBJ2-5,TRBV30,TGTGCCTGGAGTGCTGCGGGGGGGAAAGAGACCCAGTACTTC,CAWSAAGGKETQYF
-,-,TRBJ2-1,TRBV5-1,TGCGCCAGCTGCCCGGACAGAATGAGTGTCGATGAGCAGTTCTTC,CASCPDRMSVDEQFF
-,-,TRBJ2-7,TRBV6-1,TGTGCCAGCAGTGATAGGGGGGGGTTTTCCACCTACGAGCAGTACTTC,CASSDRGGFSTYEQYF
-,-,TRBJ1-1,TRBV2,TGTGCCAGCAGTGAGGTTCCAGGGCGCACTGAAGCTTTCTTT,CASSEVPGRTEAFF
-,-,TRBJ2-3,TRBV13,TGTGCCAGCAGCTTAGGCCGAGATACGCAGTATTTT,CASSLGRDTQYF
-,-,TRBJ2-3,TRBV2,TGTGCCAGCAGCCGACAGTTTAACACAGATACGCAGTATTTT,CASSRQFNTDTQYF
-,TRBD2,TRBJ2-5,TRBV28,TGTGCCAGCAGTTCCGTGGCGGGGGGTAAGACCCAGTACTTC,CASSSVAGGKTQYF
-,-,TRBJ1-2,TRBV27,TGTGCCAGCAGTTTAACAGGGAACTATGGCTACACCTTC,CASSLTGNYGYTF